Presented here are 13 T cell receptor beta chains from one specimen sequenced in a study of blood T cell repertoires in COVID-19. TCRdb keeps only in-frame clones here, not all; method: immunoSEQ multiplex PCR. The table includes about half a million clones, 85% to 90% detected once. Sequenced material: peripheral blood. The receptors were sampled from a man aged 18 to 29 with COVID-19, enrolled during active disease.

The chain couples TRBV19 to TRBJ2-1; TRBD2 matches at 10 bases. V dropped 7 bases and J dropped 8; count of bases not matched to a gene: 5. The CDR3 runs to 13 residues. Germline V gives CDR1 LNHDA, CDR2 SQIVND (reference sequence). The CDR3 DNA reads as TGTGCCAGTAAAGCTAGCGGGAGTTATGAGCAGTTCTTC. The encoded protein is CASKASGSYEQFF.

V gene TRBV6-5 combines with J gene TRBJ2-2; TRBD2 agrees at 7 bases. CDR1 is MNHEY, CDR2 SVGAGI, per germline. J gave up 3 bases and V 0 bases, and 1 base lay outside the gene matches. This CDR3 spans 15 amino acids. The CDR3 region is CASSYSSGDTGELFF. The DNA for the CDR3 is TGTGCCAGCAGTTACTCCAGCGGGGACACCGGGGAGCTGTTTTTT.

Here the CDR3 DNA reads TGTGCCAGCAGTCCGCGTAAGACTAGCGGGAGTGCAGATACGCAGTATTTT. Its protein is CASSPRKTSGSADTQYF. This chain links TRBV6-2 or TRBV6-3 with TRBJ2-3, with TRBD2 identical over 12 bases. Germline V gene lookup returns CDR1 MNHEY and CDR2 SVGEGT. The CDR3 covers 17 residues. J was trimmed by 4 bases and V by 5 bases; bases with no gene match: 10.

The sample holds one count of this clone. Other DNA sequences in this specimen translate into the identical CDR3. The V call is TRBV11-3, the J call TRBJ1-1; D call uncertain. The CDR3 has 13 residues. Germline V CDR1 and CDR2: SGHNT, YENEEA. Trimming removed 1 base at V and 3 bases at J, with 6 bases between. The CDR3 spells CASSLGGDTEAFF. In DNA form, the CDR3 reads TGTGCCAGCAGCTTAGGAGGTGACACTGAAGCTTTCTTT.

The CDR3 DNA reads as TGTGCCAGCAGTTCCCGCCCTACCGGGAGGACAGATACGCAGTATTTT. Residues: CASSSRPTGRTDTQYF. The chain is built from TRBV6-6 and TRBJ2-3; TRBD2 aligns across 7 bases. V shed 4 bases, J shed 3 bases, and the junction held 10 bases outside the gene matches. The CDR3 runs 16 residues. Germline V gene sequence: CDR1 MNHNY, CDR2 SVGAGI (reference sequence).

The chain has TRBV3-1 (or the pseudogene TRBV3-2) and TRBJ2-5, with TRBD1 identical over 9 bases. CDR1 and CDR2 (germline): LGHDT, YNNKEL (reference sequence). V shed 8 bases and J 4 bases; nucleotides not matched to a gene: 5. The CDR3 is 13 amino acids. CDR3 coding DNA: TGTGCCAGCCGGGACAGGGTTTTAGAGACCCAGTACTTC. It translates to CASRDRVLETQYF.

This clone was found once. V usage is TRBV11-2 and J usage is TRBJ2-1; 8 nucleotides agree with TRBD1. V dropped 5 bases and J dropped 4; count of bases not matched to a gene: 7. The germline V gene encodes CDR1 SGHAT and CDR2 FQNNGV. The CDR3 spans 15 residues. CDR3 loop: CASSPGQDPYNEQFF. The DNA for the CDR3 is TGTGCCAGCAGCCCGGGACAGGACCCATACAATGAGCAGTTCTTC. The full variable domain, in which reference TRBV11-2 and TRBJ2-1 provide the parts outside the CDR3, is EAGVAQSPRYKIIEKRQSVAFWCNPISGHATLYWYQQILGQGPKLLIQFQNNGVVDDSQLPKDRFSAERLKGVDSTLKIQPAKLEDSAVYLCASSPGQDPYNEQFFGPGTRLTVL.

The chain has TRBV27 and TRBJ2-3; the match to TRBD2 covers 13 bases. Germline values: CDR1 MNHEY, CDR2 SMNVEV (reference sequence). This CDR3 spans 16 amino acids. With V trimmed by 5 bases and J by 3 bases, 5 bases remained unmatched. Written as DNA, the CDR3 is TGTGCCAGCAGTCCCGGACTAGCGGGAGTGACAGATACGCAGTATTTT. It encodes CASSPGLAGVTDTQYF.

The chain couples TRBV2 to TRBJ2-7, with a weak D call TRBD1 (6 bases). The V gene lost 7 bases and the J gene lost 2 bases, with 15 bases spanning the gap. CDR3 length equals 14 residues. Germline V CDR1 and CDR2: SNHLY, FYNNEI. The CDR3 sequence: CASIWTDGTYEQYF. For the CDR3, the DNA is TGTGCCAGCATATGGACAGACGGAACCTACGAGCAGTACTTC.

The chain joins TRBV19 to TRBJ1-2; the D is unclear. V gave up 3 bases and J gave up 4 bases, with 12 bases separating them. The CDR3 spans 14 residues. From germline, CDR1 is LNHDA and CDR2 SQIVND (reference sequence). In DNA form, the CDR3 reads TGTGCCAGTAGTATGGGTGGAGGGCGCTATGGCTACACCTTC. Protein: CASSMGGGRYGYTF.

This clone was seen once. The chain recombines TRBV21-1 with TRBJ1-5; the D call TRBD1 from the table was never checked on the DNA. TRBV21-1 is reported as a pseudogene. CDR3 size: 16 residues. The chain's CDR3 is CASSKEETVGNQPQHF. The CDR3 DNA sequence: TGTGCCAGCAGCAAAGAAGAGACAGTCGGCAATCAGCCCCAGCATTTT.

This rearrangement joins TRBV19 to TRBJ1-1, with TRBD1 matching 7 bases. The V gene's germline CDR1 is LNHDA and CDR2 SQIVND (reference sequence). This CDR3 has 13 residues. V dropped 5 bases and J dropped 4; count of bases not matched to a gene: 4. DNA of the CDR3: TGTGCCAGTAGTTTATACAGGGGCACTGAAGCTTTCTTT. Amino acids: CASSLYRGTEAFF.

Here the CDR3 reads CASSQGHAGGYEQYF. The DNA of the CDR3 is TGCGCCAGCAGCCAAGGTCATGCAGGGGGCTACGAGCAGTACTTC. The genes are TRBV4-1 and TRBJ2-7, with TRBD1 matching over 7 bases. V was pared by 1 base and J by 3 bases, with 6 bases of the junction left unmatched. The CDR3 runs to 15 residues. The germline gives CDR1 MGHRA, CDR2 YSYEKL.